The text below deals with one T cell receptor beta chain. From germline, CDR1 is SGHRS and CDR2 YFSETQ. This CDR3 region has 19 residues. Germline trimming cut 4 bases from V and 0 bases from J; bases unmatched to any gene: 16. This sample is drawn from a study of OX40 agonist ivuxolimab in advanced cancers. Using immunoSEQ multiplex PCR, the repertoire was profiled, and TCRdb retains in-frame clones only, with some absent. Of some 45,000 clones in the sample, 60% to 80% were seen once. The V gene is TRBV5-1, the J gene TRBJ1-2, with 9 bases matching TRBD1. The sequence derives from an adult with an advanced solid tumor such as melanoma, head and neck, liver or kidney cancer. The sample in question was CD4+ or CD8+ T cells sorted from blood, obtained in a trial of the OX40 agonist ivuxolimab. CDR3 protein: CASSTGQGGGLGPNYGYTF. CDR3 nucleotide sequence: TGCGCCAGCAGCACGGGACAGGGAGGGGGCCTAGGACCTAACTATGGCTACACCTTC.